These 31 T cell receptor beta chains share one sample of origin, sequenced in a study of immune heterogeneity within non-small cell lung tumors. Bulk tumor genomic DNA constituted the template, at around 600 ng per sample. Several biopsies per primary tumor, spaced far apart, were taken during surgery. The study enrolled patients with untreated, newly diagnosed non-small cell lung cancer who underwent curative surgery. The authors amplified TCR beta CDR3 by multiplex PCR with 32 V and 13 J primers. One entry per CDR3 protein, called by TCRdb with MiXCR from the multiplex PCR reads. In the table there are 9,500 to 13,000 distinct CDR3 sequences, roughly 30% of which are singletons. Input material: lung tumor tissue. The receptors come from a woman aged 45-65 years with non-small cell lung cancer.

In its sample, this clonotype ranks as large (0.1 to 1%). The rearrangement joins TRBV20-1 to TRBJ2-2; maybe TRBD2 (7 bases). With 2 bases removed from V and 5 bases from J, the gap between germline ends came to 15 bases. In germline, CDR1 is DFQATT, CDR2 SNEGSKA (reference sequence). CDR3 length: 15 amino acids. This CDR3 is CSARRGRASTGELFF. CDR3 in DNA: TGCAGTGCTAGAAGGGGGAGGGCCTCGACCGGGGAGCTGTTTTTT.

The chain links TRBV18 to TRBJ2-1, with 13 bases fitting TRBD2. The CDR3 spans 23 residues. Per germline, CDR1 KGHSH and CDR2 LQKENI. V shed 0 bases and J 4 bases; nucleotides not matched to a gene: 21. In nucleotides, the CDR3 is TGTGCCAGCTCACCACCTGACTCCTGGAATTTCATCGGGACTAGCGGGAAATACAATGAGCAGTTCTTC. It encodes CASSPPDSWNFIGTSGKYNEQFF.

The rearrangement joins TRBV20-1 to TRBJ2-1; 10 bases are a match to TRBD2. Germline trimming cut 4 bases from V and 5 bases from J; bases unmatched to any gene: 5. The CDR3 runs to 14 residues. Germline-derived CDR1 and CDR2 are DFQATT and SNEGSKA (reference sequence). The CDR3 sequence: CSATRTSGNNEQFF. The CDR3 nucleotides are TGCAGTGCTACTAGGACTAGCGGAAACAATGAGCAGTTCTTC.

Concerning this clonotype itself: Being one base from a much bigger clone, this may be a read error. V gene TRBV7-2 combines with J gene TRBJ2-5; TRBD1 or TRBD2 may be the D gene (5 bases each). Germline CDR1 SGHTA, CDR2 FQGNSA. The length of the CDR3 is 16 residues. The CDR3 region is CASSPESGTPEDTQYF. The CDR3 DNA reads as TGTGCCAGCAGCCCCGAATCGGGGACCCCTGAAGATACCCAGTACTTC.

A few counts support this clonotype. The chain employs TRBV5-5 and TRBJ1-4, with 9 bases lining up with TRBD1. CDR1 SGHKS and CDR2 YYEKEE come from the germline V gene (reference sequence). Germline trimming cut 4 bases from V and 4 bases from J; bases unmatched to any gene: 5. This CDR3 has 15 residues. CDR3 nucleotides: TGTGCCAGCAGCCCGGGACAGGGACTTAATGAAAAACTGTTTTTT. Translating it yields CASSPGQGLNEKLFF.

Relative to its sample, this clonotype is large. This chain links TRBV6-6 with TRBJ1-4, with D unresolved. This CDR3 is built from 16 residues. Germline lookup yields CDR1 MNHNY and CDR2 SVGAGI (reference sequence). Trimming removed 0 bases from V and 4 bases from J, with 12 bases in between. In nucleotides, the CDR3 is TGTGCCAGCAGTTACTCGAAGGCCGCCAGTAATGAAAAACTGTTTTTT. It yields the protein CASSYSKAASNEKLFF.

The chain has TRBV27 and TRBJ2-1, with D tentatively TRBD1 (8 bases). V gave up 3 bases and J gave up 7 bases, with 19 bases separating them. Germline CDR1 reads MNHEY; CDR2 reads SMNVEV (reference sequence). The CDR3 runs 16 residues. CDR3 bases: TGTGCCAGCAGTTTGGGTGGACAGGGAGGGATGAATGAGCAGTTCTTC. Translated, it gives CASSLGGQGGMNEQFF.

This clonotype came up a few times. This chain uses TRBV19 with TRBJ2-1, with 10 bases that match TRBD1. With V trimmed by 4 bases and J by 6 bases, 3 bases remained unmatched. Germline-derived CDR1 and CDR2 are LNHDA and SQIVND (reference sequence). This CDR3 has 14 amino acids. In nucleotides, the CDR3 is TGTGCCAGTAGTAGGCGGGACAGGGGCAATGAGCAGTTCTTC. Its translation: CASSRRDRGNEQFF.

This clonotype occurred a few times. This clone may be a read error of a much larger clone one base away. V gene TRBV5-8 combines with J gene TRBJ1-2; D is perhaps TRBD1 (6 bases). CDR1 SGHTS and CDR2 YDEGEE come from the germline V gene. This CDR3 has 16 residues. The V gene lost 4 bases and the J gene lost 4 bases, with 20 bases spanning the gap. The CDR3 region is CASSTPGHGSFYGYTF. The CDR3 DNA reads as TGTGCCAGCAGCACCCCGGGACATGGGTCCTTCTATGGCTACACCTTC.

Comments on this clonotype: The final CDR3 position lacks the conserved phenylalanine or tryptophan, pointing to a likely read error. The chain joins TRBV10-1 to TRBJ2-3, with 10 bases that match TRBD1. V shed 6 bases and J 0 bases; nucleotides not matched to a gene: 12. This CDR3 comprises 18 residues. Germline CDR1 reads WNHNN; CDR2 reads SYGVQD (reference sequence). The CDR3 spells CASSLDPGQGFSTDTQYL. CDR3 DNA: TGCGCCAGCAGCCTCGACCCGGGACAGGGGTTTAGCACAGATACGCAGTATTTG.

Comment on this clonotype: A much larger clone lies one base from this, so it may be a read error. The V gene is TRBV16, the J gene TRBJ2-2, with D possibly being TRBD1 or TRBD2 (6 bases each). The length of the CDR3 is 15 residues. Germline V lookup: CDR1 KGHSY, CDR2 FQNENV. Trimming removed 0 bases from V and 7 bases from J, with 12 bases in between. The CDR3 region is CASSQSGGLSGELFF. For the CDR3, the DNA is TGTGCCAGCAGCCAATCGGGGGGCCTCAGCGGGGAGCTGTTTTTT.

To note about this clonotype: This could be a read error, since a much larger clone is one nucleotide away. The V and J genes are TRBV5-1 and TRBJ1-1, with a weak D call TRBD1 (5 bases). Germline values: CDR1 SGHRS, CDR2 YFSETQ. The CDR3 has 13 amino acids. In DNA form, the CDR3 reads TGCACCAGCAGCTGGGGGAGGGCCACTGAAGCTTTCTTT. It encodes CTSSWGRATEAFF. Full variable domain (missing parts from reference TRBV5-1 and TRBJ1-1): KAGVTQTPRYLIKTRGQQVTLSCSPISGHRSVSWYQQTPGQGLQFLFEYFSETQRNKGNFPGRFSGRQFSNSRSEMNVSTLELGDSALYLCTSSWGRATEAFFGQGTRLTVV.

This sequence joins TRBV20-1 and TRBJ2-3; a weak D match, TRBD1 (5 bases). V dropped 6 bases and J dropped 4 bases, with 11 bases sitting between them. The CDR3 runs to 12 residues. The germline gives CDR1 DFQATT, CDR2 SNEGSKA (reference sequence). This CDR3 reads CSAGQVADTQYF. CDR3 DNA: TGCAGTGCGGGGCAGGTGGCAGATACGCAGTATTTT.

A word on this clonotype: One junction end disagrees with the germline gene, perhaps due to a read error. This sequence joins TRBV11-2 and TRBJ2-3, with 12 bases that match TRBD2. CDR1 and CDR2 from the germline V gene are SGHAT and FQNNGV. This CDR3 comprises 16 residues. Here the CDR3 reads CAISSRASGGAPTQYF. As DNA, the CDR3 is TGTGCCATCAGCTCCCGGGCTAGCGGGGGGGCCCCCACGCAGTATTTT. Filled out from reference TRBV11-2 and TRBJ2-3, the complete variable domain reads EAGVAQSPRYKIIEKRQSVAFWCNPISGHATLYWYQQILGQGPKLLIQFQNNGVVDDSQLPKDRFSAERLKGVDSTLKIQPAKLEDSAVYLCAISSRASGGAPTQYFGPGTRLTVL.

This chain connects TRBV15 to TRBJ2-3; 7 nucleotides line up with TRBD2. V shed 7 bases and J 0 bases; nucleotides not matched to a gene: 10. CDR3 length: 16 amino acids. Germline lookup yields CDR1 LNHNV and CDR2 YYDKDF (reference sequence). The CDR3 DNA follows: TGTGCCACCAACCCTAGGGAGGGATACAGCACAGATACGCAGTATTTT. Translated: CATNPREGYSTDTQYF.

This clonotype was picked up a small number of times. CDR3 nucleotides: TGTGCCAGCAGTGTACGGACAGGGGGATATGAGCAGTACTTC. This gives the protein CASSVRTGGYEQYF. V and J are TRBV6-2 or TRBV6-3 and TRBJ2-7; 10 bases are a match to TRBD1. Germline-derived CDR1 and CDR2 are MNHEY and SVGEGT. CDR3 size: 14 residues. Losses at the gene ends were 5 bases for V and 7 bases for J; bases not matched to a gene: 8.

In its sample, this clonotype was seen a few times. The genes are TRBV20-1 and TRBJ2-3, with D perhaps assigned TRBD1 or TRBD2 (5 bases each). Germline values: CDR1 DFQATT, CDR2 SNEGSKA (reference sequence). Trimming stripped 4 bases from V and 5 bases from J, with 19 bases between. This CDR3 region has 15 residues. CDR3 coding DNA: TGCAGTGCTACCTCCCCCGGGGCTCATGAAGATACGCAGTATTTT. Translated, it gives CSATSPGAHEDTQYF.

This clonotype has a count of ten or more. The V gene is TRBV5-1, the J gene TRBJ1-6, with D possibly matching TRBD1 (6 bases). V shed 0 bases and J shed 6 bases, with 13 bases lying between them. Germline CDR1 SGHRS, CDR2 YFSETQ. The CDR3 is 16 amino acids. This CDR3 is CASSLGWAGANSPLHF. CDR3 nucleotides: TGCGCCAGCAGCTTGGGGTGGGCAGGGGCTAATTCACCCCTCCACTTT.

The V and J genes are TRBV6-2 or TRBV6-3 and TRBJ1-1; D ambiguous. With 6 bases removed from V and 1 base from J, the gap between germline ends came to 9 bases. Germline CDR1 and CDR2: MNHEY and SVGEGT. The length of the CDR3 is 13 residues. Written as DNA, the CDR3 is TGTGCCAGCAGCAGAGCTTCGAACACTGAAGCTTTCTTT. Protein: CASSRASNTEAFF.

The V call is TRBV25-1, the J call TRBJ2-7, with D uncertain. V was shortened by 9 bases and J by 6 bases, with 15 bases between the two germline ends. In germline, CDR1 is MGHDK, CDR2 SYGVNS. The CDR3 is 12 amino acids. The CDR3 DNA reads TGTGCCAGTCGGACCCTCCATGGCGAGCAGTACTTC. This encodes CASRTLHGEQYF.

This chain joins TRBV3-1 and TRBJ2-7; D is uncertain. The V gene lost 4 bases and the J gene lost 3 bases, with 16 bases spanning the gap. Germline assignment: CDR1 LGHDT and CDR2 YNNKEL (reference sequence). This CDR3 comprises 15 residues. The CDR3 DNA reads as TGTGCCAGCAGCCCGGCGAAGGGCCCATACTACGAGCAGTACTTC. Protein: CASSPAKGPYYEQYF.

This clonotype was counted between two and nine times. This sequence joins TRBV7-6 and TRBJ1-1; D gene uncertain. Germline CDR1 and CDR2: SGHVS and FNYEAQ. Trimming cost V 5 bases and J 1 base, with 8 bases left between them. The CDR3 is made up of 13 amino acids. Written as DNA, the CDR3 is TGTGCCAGCAGCGTGGGAGAGAACACTGAAGCTTTCTTT. Translation: CASSVGENTEAFF.

There are many counts of this clonotype. The V call is TRBV19, the J call TRBJ2-2, with 7 bases that match TRBD1. V shed 5 bases, J shed 0 bases, and the junction held 9 bases outside the gene matches. The CDR3 loop spans 17 amino acids. Germline values: CDR1 LNHDA, CDR2 SQIVND (reference sequence). DNA of the CDR3: TGTGCCAGTAGTTCTGGGAGAGGGGGCCCGAACACCGGGGAGCTGTTTTTT. It encodes CASSSGRGGPNTGELFF.

The chain links TRBV7-8 to TRBJ2-3, with 13 bases fitting TRBD2. Germline V gives CDR1 SGHVS, CDR2 FQNEAQ. V shed 4 bases, J shed 6 bases, and the junction held 4 bases outside the gene matches. This CDR3 is 15 amino acids long. The CDR3 is CASSSTSGGGDTQYF. The DNA of the CDR3 is TGTGCCAGCAGCTCAACTAGCGGGGGGGGGGATACGCAGTATTTT.

In its sample, this clonotype is medium-sized. This chain's CDR3 is CASRLGGGAEAFF. DNA of the CDR3: TGTGCCAGTAGGTTGGGAGGGGGTGCCGAAGCTTTCTTT. The V call is TRBV19, the J call TRBJ1-1, with D tentatively TRBD1 (6 bases). The CDR3 consists of 13 residues. V shed 6 bases and J shed 8 bases, with 16 bases lying between them. Per the germline V gene, CDR1 is LNHDA and CDR2 is SQIVND (reference sequence).

This clonotype came up a few times. This chain connects TRBV7-9 to TRBJ2-6; D is undetermined. This CDR3 is 16 amino acids long. Trimming stripped 1 base from V and 0 bases from J, with 7 bases between. Germline V gene lookup returns CDR1 SEHNR and CDR2 FQNEAQ (reference sequence). Here the CDR3 reads CASSLGVGSGANVLTF. The DNA for the CDR3 is TGTGCCAGCAGCTTAGGGGTCGGCTCTGGGGCCAACGTCCTGACTTTC.

This clonotype is categorized as medium-sized. The rearrangement uses TRBV19 and TRBJ2-7; D might be TRBD1 (5 bases). Germline CDR1 LNHDA, CDR2 SQIVND (reference sequence). This CDR3 comprises 13 residues. V lost 1 base and J lost 6, with 10 bases in between. The CDR3 loop is CASSIGQGGEQYF. CDR3 coding DNA: TGTGCCAGTAGTATAGGGCAGGGTGGCGAGCAGTACTTC.

This clonotype was seen once. A clone one base away is much larger, so this may be a read error. The V and J genes are TRBV5-1 and TRBJ1-2; D is undetermined. Germline assignment: CDR1 SGHRS and CDR2 YFSETQ. The CDR3 contains 14 residues. The CDR3 DNA reads as TGCGCCAGCAGCTATACCGGGGATTACCATGGCTGCACCTTC. Its protein product is CASSYTGDYHGCTF.

As for this clonotype: A much larger clone is a single base away; this may be a read error. The chain combines TRBV6-4 with TRBJ2-7; D perhaps matches TRBD1 (5 bases). The CDR3 has 14 residues. Germline V CDR1 and CDR2: MRHNA, SNTAGT. The CDR3 loop is CASRTTVSSYEQHF. The CDR3 DNA sequence: TGTGCCAGCAGAACGACAGTGAGCTCCTACGAGCAGCACTTC.

The chain joins TRBV10-3 to TRBJ1-5; D is undetermined. V lost 10 bases, J lost 4 bases, and 11 bases lay in between. Germline V CDR1 and CDR2: ENHRY, SYGVKD. The CDR3 has 12 residues. CDR3 loop: CATAEPNQPQHF. The CDR3 DNA is TGTGCCACCGCAGAACCAAATCAGCCCCAGCATTTT.

The rearrangement links TRBV4-1 to TRBJ1-6, with D perhaps TRBD1 (6 bases). CDR1 is MGHRA, CDR2 YSYEKL, per germline. This CDR3 is built from 15 residues. The germline V and J ends were trimmed by 4 bases and 9 bases, with 16 bases remaining between them. The CDR3 spells CASSPLTGPGSPLHF. CDR3 nucleotide sequence: TGCGCCAGCAGCCCGCTGACAGGTCCAGGTTCACCCCTCCACTTT.